This TCR beta chain was recorded in a study of shared clonotypes between healthy human individuals. Background on the study: Every donor yielded three CD4 naive, three CD4 memory, two CD8 naive and one CD8 memory plate. Study-wide findings and caveats: Generation probability values for non-shared clonotypes were lower than those for clonotypes shared by all four donors.

V gave up 0 bases and J gave up 5 bases; unmatched junction bases: 4. The CDR3 totals 14 residues. Germline lookup yields CDR1 SEHNR and CDR2 FQNEAQ (reference sequence). CD45RO-negative CD8 cells positively selected for CCR7 made up the naive population, which excluded terminally differentiated effector memory CD45RA+ cells. Using immunoSEQ multiplex PCR, the repertoire was profiled, and TCRdb retains in-frame clones only, with some absent. The profile shows millions of clones, approximately 94% of them singletons. In regard to this clone: Antigen: not known.

The gene calls are TRBV7-9 and TRBJ2-7; 7 bases match TRBD1. Source material: naive CD8+ T cells sorted from blood. The sequence derives from a man younger than 35 in good health. In DNA, the CDR3 is TGTGCCAGCAGCTTAGCCTCAGGGGGAGACGAGCAGTACTTC. This translates into CASSLASGGDEQYF.